Presented here are 9 T cell receptor beta chains from one specimen sequenced in a study of blood T cell repertoires in COVID-19. Sequencing was performed with immunoSEQ multiplex PCR; in TCRdb, only in-frame clones are kept and a portion is missing. This sample has about 22,000 clones, with around 90% found just once. The sequenced material came from peripheral blood. These receptors were taken from a woman in her seventies with active COVID-19.

The chain couples TRBV7-3 to TRBJ2-3, with D unclear. Germline lookup yields CDR1 SGHTA and CDR2 FQGTGA. V was trimmed by 2 bases and J by 2 bases, leaving 11 bases between them. CDR3 size: 15 residues. The CDR3 reads CASSLEPLNTDTQYF. CDR3 DNA: TGTGCCAGCAGCTTAGAACCTCTAAACACAGATACGCAGTATTTT.

V is TRBV27 and J is TRBJ2-7; D is uncertain. Germline V gives CDR1 MNHEY, CDR2 SMNVEV (reference sequence). The CDR3 has 13 residues. V was pared by 5 bases and J by 5 bases, with 13 bases between. The CDR3 sequence is CASSPLSFNEQYF. The DNA for the CDR3 is TGTGCCAGCAGTCCCCTTAGCTTCAACGAGCAGTACTTC.

This rearrangement joins TRBV6-2 or TRBV6-3 to TRBJ2-7, with a tentative D call TRBD2 (6 bases). CDR3 length: 13 amino acids. Germline values: CDR1 MNHEY, CDR2 SVGEGT. V was clipped by 6 bases and J by 7 bases, with 16 bases between them. CDR3 sequence reads: CASSLRGGGEQYF. The CDR3 DNA follows: TGTGCCAGCAGCTTGAGGGGAGGAGGAGAGCAGTACTTC.

The chain joins TRBV4-1 to TRBJ1-4; D possibly corresponds to TRBD1 (6 bases). The CDR3 consists of 16 residues. The V gene's germline CDR1 is MGHRA and CDR2 YSYEKL. V dropped 0 bases and J dropped 8 bases, with 16 bases sitting between them. The CDR3 DNA is TGCGCCAGCAGCCAAGATGGCAGGGGCGGTGGGGAAAAACTGTTTTTT. This sequence encodes CASSQDGRGGGEKLFF.

The V gene is TRBV9, the J gene TRBJ2-7; possibly TRBD1 for D (6 bases). Trimming shortened V by 2 bases and J by 2 bases, and 14 bases separated the two germline ends. Germline CDR1 is SGDLS and CDR2 is YYNGEE. The CDR3 runs 15 residues. CDR3 nucleotide sequence: TGTGCCAGCAGCGTTTCGTCCCAGGGGCCCTACGAGCAGTACTTC. Protein sequence: CASSVSSQGPYEQYF.

This clone showed up just a few times. The chain employs TRBV6-5 and TRBJ1-5, with TRBD1 identical over 10 bases. This CDR3 has 15 residues. With V trimmed by 10 bases and J by 7 bases, 13 bases remained unmatched. Germline V gives CDR1 MNHEY, CDR2 SVGAGI. CDR3 protein: CATTRWGTGEQPQHF. In nucleotides, the CDR3 is TGTGCCACCACCCGGTGGGGGACAGGGGAACAGCCCCAGCATTTT.

The chain carries TRBV6-5 and TRBJ1-3, with 10 bases matching TRBD1. The germline V gene encodes CDR1 MNHEY and CDR2 SVGAGI. With V trimmed by 8 bases and J by 0 bases, 4 bases remained unmatched. The CDR3 has 15 residues. CDR3 residues: CASRDRGLSGNTIYF. As DNA, the CDR3 is TGTGCCAGCCGGGACAGGGGACTCTCTGGAAACACCATATATTTT.

This clone has just a few counts. The CDR3 region has the DNA TGTGCCAGCAGTTACCCGGAGGGTCAGTCACCCCTCCACTTT. It yields the protein CASSYPEGQSPLHF. V gene TRBV6-6 combines with J gene TRBJ1-6; D ambiguous. Looked up from germline, CDR1 is MNHNY and CDR2 is SVGAGI (reference sequence). The CDR3 spans 14 residues. Trimming stripped 2 bases from V and 10 bases from J, with 12 bases between.

This clone was picked up one time. The rearrangement links TRBV5-1 to TRBJ2-3; 9 nucleotides line up with TRBD1. V shed 2 bases, J shed 1 base, and the junction held 2 bases outside the gene matches. The CDR3 loop spans 15 amino acids. Germline CDR1 SGHRS, CDR2 YFSETQ. In nucleotides, the CDR3 is TGCGCCAGCAGCTTACGGACAGGGGGCACAGATACGCAGTATTTT. It translates to CASSLRTGGTDTQYF.